Each of the 23 T cell receptor beta chains below was sequenced from the same sample in a study of T cells after posttransplantation cyclophosphamide. Sampled 1 year posttransplant, controls received myeloablative marrow transplants, methotrexate and a calcineurin inhibitor. The method was immunoSEQ multiplex PCR; TCRdb's version includes in-frame clones alone and lacks a portion of them. The repertoire has about 15,000 clones, roughly 80% of them found once; the top ten carry 2.8%. The input for sequencing was PBMCs, taken around 64 weeks after allogeneic stem cell transplant with calcineurin inhibitor and methotrexate. The receptor set was obtained from a male patient younger than 45 who received an allogeneic stem cell transplant from an unrelated donor, was CMV-positive, and had acute and chronic GVHD. Some T cells may arise from the graft donor.

The chain links TRBV30 to TRBJ1-5, with 8 bases matching TRBD1. CDR1 and CDR2 from the germline V gene are GTSNPN and SVGIG (reference sequence). After removal of 5 bases from V and 4 bases from J, the junction contained 16 bases not matched to a gene. This CDR3 spans 17 amino acids. CDR3 DNA sequence: TGTGCCTGGGACCTGGGACAGGCCCCTGGAGGTAATCAGCCCCAGCATTTT. It specifies CAWDLGQAPGGNQPQHF.

The chain is built from TRBV28 and TRBJ2-1; 11 bases agree with TRBD2. Germline V lookup: CDR1 MDHEN, CDR2 SYDVKM. CDR3 length equals 16 residues. The J segment lost 7 bases and the V segment lost 2 bases, leaving 7 bases of the junction unmatched. In DNA form, the CDR3 reads TGTGCCAGCAGTTTAATAACTAGCGGGAGTTATAATGAGCAGTTCTTC. This encodes CASSLITSGSYNEQFF.

This rearrangement joins TRBV28 to TRBJ1-2, with 8 bases that match TRBD1. After removal of 2 bases from V and 3 bases from J, the junction contained 5 bases not matched to a gene. The CDR3 spans 15 residues. Germline CDR1 MDHEN, CDR2 SYDVKM. CDR3 protein: CASSLPSGGHYGYTF. CDR3 nucleotides: TGTGCCAGCAGTTTACCGTCAGGGGGCCACTATGGCTACACCTTC.

The rearrangement uses TRBV11-2 and TRBJ2-1; 8 nucleotides agree with TRBD2. V gave up 0 bases and J gave up 5 bases; unmatched junction bases: 3. The germline gives CDR1 SGHAT, CDR2 FQNNGV. This CDR3 spans 15 amino acids. This CDR3 is CASSLEGLGNNEQFF. The DNA of the CDR3 is TGTGCCAGCAGCTTAGAGGGACTAGGTAACAATGAGCAGTTCTTC.

V is TRBV5-8 and J is TRBJ2-5, with D unclear. The J call may not be correct, given that the DNA end is closer to TRBJ2-7. The CDR3 is 14 residues long. CDR1 and CDR2 from the germline V gene are SGHTS and YDEGEE. CDR3 DNA sequence: TGTGCCAGCAGCTTGTTTACTACTCTCGACGAGCAGTACTTC. Its translation: CASSLFTTLDEQYF.

The V call is TRBV10-1, the J call TRBJ1-2, with D perhaps matching TRBD1 (6 bases). The CDR3 length is 12 residues. From germline, CDR1 is WNHNN and CDR2 SYGVQD (reference sequence). The V end was cut by 8 bases, the J end by 6 bases, with 13 bases between. The CDR3 is CASQGKGDGYTF. The CDR3 DNA reads as TGCGCCAGCCAGGGGAAGGGCGATGGCTACACCTTC.

The chain links TRBV5-1 to TRBJ2-4; 10 nucleotides agree with TRBD1. The CDR3 has 19 residues. CDR1 is SGHRS, CDR2 YFSETQ, per germline. V shed 4 bases, J shed 0 bases, and the junction held 13 bases outside the gene matches. CDR3 nucleotide sequence: TGCGCCAGCAGCCCGGCCGGGACAGGGGAGACTCTAGCCAAAAACATTCAGTACTTC. Translated, it gives CASSPAGTGETLAKNIQYF. Full variable domain (outside the CDR3, taken from reference TRBV5-1 and TRBJ2-4): KAGVTQTPRYLIKTRGQQVTLSCSPISGHRSVSWYQQTPGQGLQFLFEYFSETQRNKGNFPGRFSGRQFSNSRSEMNVSTLELGDSALYLCASSPAGTGETLAKNIQYFGAGTRLSVL.

The J gene is TRBJ2-1, the V gene TRBV2, with TRBD1 as a possible D gene (5 bases). The CDR3 extends over 14 amino acids. The germline gives CDR1 SNHLY, CDR2 FYNNEI. The V end was cut by 0 bases, the J end by 9 bases, with 12 bases between. CDR3 in DNA: TGTGCCAGCAGTGAAGCGCTTCGGCAGGGTGAGCAGTTCTTC. Its translation is CASSEALRQGEQFF.

This clone showed up just once. The sample has other DNA sequences that encode this CDR3 too. The gene calls are TRBV29-1 and TRBJ1-1, with a tentative D call TRBD1 (6 bases). The CDR3 covers 12 residues. Trimming took off 6 bases at V and 1 base at J, with 9 bases between the two ends. The germline CDR1 and CDR2 sequences are SQVTM and ANQGSEA. For the CDR3, the DNA is TGCAGCGTATCCAGGGGGAACACTGAAGCTTTCTTT. Translation: CSVSRGNTEAFF.

The V gene is TRBV7-2, the J gene TRBJ2-5; unclear D gene. CDR3 length equals 14 residues. Germline values: CDR1 SGHTA, CDR2 FQGNSA. V was shortened by 0 bases and J by 5 bases, with 10 bases between the two germline ends. CDR3 amino acids: CASSLALSRETQYF. The CDR3 DNA reads as TGTGCCAGCAGCTTAGCCCTGTCCAGGGAGACCCAGTACTTC.

J is TRBJ2-3 and V is TRBV7-2; TRBD2 agrees at 10 bases. The junction had 11 bases not matched to a gene; V was cut back by 6 bases and J by 5 bases. Germline values: CDR1 SGHTA, CDR2 FQGNSA. This CDR3 region has 16 residues. The DNA for the CDR3 is TGTGCCAGCAGGGATACTAGCGGGAAGATGGTAGATACGCAGTATTTT. Translated, it gives CASRDTSGKMVDTQYF.

The genes are TRBV11-3 and TRBJ2-7, with D tentatively TRBD2 (6 bases). The CDR3 is made up of 14 amino acids. V was shortened by 5 bases and J by 0 bases, with 11 bases between the two germline ends. Germline V gene sequence: CDR1 SGHNT, CDR2 YENEEA. Here the CDR3 reads CASSAGLSSYEQYF. CDR3 coding DNA: TGTGCCAGCAGCGCGGGACTCAGCTCCTACGAGCAGTACTTC.

This chain uses TRBV5-1 with TRBJ1-3; D uncertain. Germline CDR1 reads SGHRS; CDR2 reads YFSETQ. The CDR3 length is 15 residues. V was shortened by 0 bases and J by 2 bases, with 9 bases between the two germline ends. The CDR3 sequence: CASSLDEVTGNTIYF. As DNA, the CDR3 is TGCGCCAGCAGCTTGGACGAGGTCACTGGAAACACCATATATTTT.

V is TRBV10-3 and J is TRBJ2-7; a possible D gene is TRBD2 (5 bases). This CDR3 is 14 amino acids long. V gave up 3 bases and J gave up 2 bases, with 11 bases separating them. Germline values: CDR1 ENHRY, CDR2 SYGVKD. The CDR3 sequence is CAISEGRAPYEQYF. The CDR3, as DNA: TGTGCCATCAGTGAAGGGCGGGCTCCCTACGAGCAGTACTTC.

The chain uses TRBV7-2 and TRBJ2-1; 8 nucleotides line up with TRBD2. The V segment lost 2 bases and the J segment 5 bases; nucleotides outside the gene matches: 8. CDR3 length equals 16 residues. Germline lookup yields CDR1 SGHTA and CDR2 FQGNSA. As DNA, the CDR3 is TGTGCCAGCAGCTTACGATGGACTAGCAGCAACAATGAGCAGTTCTTC. Residues: CASSLRWTSSNNEQFF.

The chain uses TRBV5-5 and TRBJ1-1; D remains unclear. The germline V and J ends were trimmed by 1 base and 3 bases, with 10 bases remaining between them. Germline loops: CDR1 SGHKS, CDR2 YYEKEE (reference sequence). CDR3 length equals 14 residues. CDR3 sequence: CASSLWREYTEAFF. The CDR3 region has the DNA TGTGCCAGCAGCTTGTGGAGGGAGTACACTGAAGCTTTCTTT. The variable domain in full, with the rest retrieved from reference TRBV5-5 and TRBJ1-1, is DAGVTQSPTHLIKTRGQQVTLRCSPISGHKSVSWYQQVLGQGPQFIFQYYEKEERGRGNFPDRFSARQFPNYSSELNVNALLLGDSALYLCASSLWREYTEAFFGQGTRLTVV.

This clone came up once. The CDR3: CSASRGGAEEAFF. The CDR3 nucleotides are TGCAGCGCCTCGAGGGGGGGCGCGGAGGAGGCTTTCTTT. V usage is TRBV29-1 and J usage is TRBJ1-1; TRBD1 might be the D (6 bases). The CDR3 length is 13 residues. Between the trimmed V and J ends, which lost 7 bases and 11 bases, there was a span of 23 bases. Germline CDR1 and CDR2: SQVTM and ANQGSEA.

The count of this clone is one. This chain links TRBV6-5 with TRBJ1-1; 9 bases agree with TRBD1. V shed 4 bases and J 8 bases; nucleotides not matched to a gene: 14. There are 16 residues in the CDR3. Germline assignment: CDR1 MNHEY and CDR2 SVGAGI. The CDR3 region has the DNA TGTGCCAGCAGTTTATCCGGGACAGGGTCGCTAAAGGAAGCTTTCTTT. It yields the protein CASSLSGTGSLKEAFF.

The chain recombines TRBV19 with TRBJ1-5, with D unclear. Trimming stripped 2 bases from V and 3 bases from J, with 11 bases between. The CDR3 consists of 15 residues. The germline V gene encodes CDR1 LNHDA and CDR2 SQIVND (reference sequence). The DNA of the CDR3 is TGTGCCAGTAGTATACGGGTTGCTTCCAATCAGCCCCAGCATTTT. Encoded protein: CASSIRVASNQPQHF. The whole variable domain, remainder taken from reference TRBV19 and TRBJ1-5, is DGGITQSPKYLFRKEGQNVTLSCEQNLNHDAMYWYRQDPGQGLRLIYYSQIVNDFQKGDIAEGYSVSREKKESFPLTVTSAQKNPTAFYLCASSIRVASNQPQHFGDGTRLSIL.

This chain uses TRBV7-9 with TRBJ1-2; TRBD1 is a possible D gene (6 bases). The V gene lost 1 base and the J gene lost 6 bases, with 9 bases spanning the gap. The CDR3 has 13 residues. Per germline, CDR1 SEHNR and CDR2 FQNEAQ (reference sequence). CDR3 loop: CASSLEPGDGYTF. Written as DNA, the CDR3 is TGTGCCAGCAGCTTAGAACCAGGGGATGGCTACACCTTC.

V is TRBV19 and J is TRBJ2-5; D gene ambiguous. The CDR3 is made up of 13 amino acids. The germline V and J ends were trimmed by 7 bases and 2 bases, with 11 bases remaining between them. CDR1 is LNHDA, CDR2 SQIVND, per germline (reference sequence). The CDR3 spells CASTGRYQETQYF. DNA of the CDR3: TGTGCCAGTACAGGCAGGTATCAAGAGACCCAGTACTTC.

The table lists this clone with a count of one. V usage is TRBV25-1 and J usage is TRBJ2-1; 8 bases are a match to TRBD2. J gave up 1 base and V 3 bases, and 8 bases lay outside the gene matches. Germline CDR1 reads MGHDK; CDR2 reads SYGVNS. The CDR3 runs 17 residues. In DNA form, the CDR3 reads TGTGCCAGCAGTGAGCAGAGCGGGGGTCGTTCCTACAATGAGCAGTTCTTC. Translation gives CASSEQSGGRSYNEQFF.

The chain links TRBV6-1 to TRBJ1-2; D ambiguous. V lost 8 bases, J lost 0 bases, and 13 bases lay in between. CDR3 size: 14 residues. From germline, CDR1 is MNHNS and CDR2 SASEGT. CDR3 DNA: TGTGCCAGCCTTAAAGCTACAGCTAACTATGGCTACACCTTC. Protein: CASLKATANYGYTF.